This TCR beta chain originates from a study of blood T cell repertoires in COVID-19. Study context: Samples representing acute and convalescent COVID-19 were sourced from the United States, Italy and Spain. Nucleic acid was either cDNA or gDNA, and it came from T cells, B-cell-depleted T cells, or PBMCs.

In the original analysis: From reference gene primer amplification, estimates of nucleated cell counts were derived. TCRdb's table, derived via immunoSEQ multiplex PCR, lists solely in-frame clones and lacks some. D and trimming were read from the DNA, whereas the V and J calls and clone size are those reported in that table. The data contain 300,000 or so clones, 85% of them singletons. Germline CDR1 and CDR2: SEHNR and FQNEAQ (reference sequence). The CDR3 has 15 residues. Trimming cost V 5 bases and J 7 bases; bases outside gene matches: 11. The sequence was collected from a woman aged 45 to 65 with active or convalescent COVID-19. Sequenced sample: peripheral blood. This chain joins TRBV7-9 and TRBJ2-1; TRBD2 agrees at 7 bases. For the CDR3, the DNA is TGTGCCAGCAGCCGAAGCGGGACGGTTATGAATGAGCAGTTCTTC. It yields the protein CASSRSGTVMNEQFF.